The text below deals with one T cell receptor (beta chain). Antigen unknown. The data were taken from a study of blood T cells in healthy people across ages. Together with a sample-barcoded 5' primer, a J-beta primer mix was included in a second PCR lasting about 7 to 11 cycles. Template switching added a 12-random-nucleotide identifier to every cDNA molecule. TCRdb used MiXCR to reprocess the 5' RACE reads, holding one entry per CDR3 protein. Of about 1.8 million distinct CDR3 sequences in the sample, roughly 52% were seen once. The study, taken as a whole, reports: Across the age range, TCR beta diversity per million T cells fell in a roughly linear way.

Sample: blood. The receptor's source is a woman aged 40 to 50 in good health.

CDR3 sequence: CSVVQGAGYGYTF. The DNA of the CDR3 is TGCAGCGTCGTACAGGGGGCCGGCTATGGCTACACCTTC. The V gene is TRBV29-1, the J gene TRBJ1-2, with 9 nucleotides matching TRBD1. Germline CDR1 is SQVTM and CDR2 is ANQGSEA. J was trimmed by 4 bases and V by 6 bases; bases with no gene match: 6. The CDR3 loop spans 13 amino acids. The complete variable domain, with remaining parts taken from reference TRBV29-1 and TRBJ1-2, reads SAVISQKPSRDICQRGTSLTIQCQVDSQVTMMFWYRQQPGQSLTLIATANQGSEATYESGFVIDKFPISRPNLTFSTLTVSNMSPEDSSIYLCSVVQGAGYGYTFGSGTRLTVV.